One sample yielded the 21 T cell receptor beta chains listed below, sequenced in a study of T-cell reconstitution after alpha-beta-depleted transplantation in children. It was with unique molecular identifiers that the TCRbeta library was prepared. Each CDR3 protein is one row after TCRdb ran MiXCR on the PCR reads. The data show about 980,000 distinct CDR3 sequences, with around 30% seen just once and 25% to 35% held by the top ten. This material consisted of PBMCs, mostly from graft donor cells, taken 360 days after TCRalphabeta/CD19-depleted stem cell transplant. The receptors here all came from a boy less than two years old who had a stem cell transplant for SCID, so the T cells may come from the graft donor.

The CDR3, as DNA: TGTGCCAGCAGTCCCCATGCAGGCAAAAACATTCAGTACTTC. This codes for CASSPHAGKNIQYF. This sequence joins TRBV12-3 or TRBV12-4 and TRBJ2-4; D uncertain. CDR3 length equals 14 residues. V lost 5 bases and J 3 bases, leaving 11 bases between the germline ends.

In DNA form, the CDR3 reads TGTGCCAGGACACAGAAGGGGCACTCCTACAATGAGCAGTTCTTC. This codes for CARTQKGHSYNEQFF. The V call is TRBV28, the J call TRBJ2-1; TRBD1 might be the D (5 bases). CDR1 and CDR2 from the germline V gene are MDHEN and SYDVKM. This CDR3 is 15 amino acids long. The V gene lost 9 bases and the J gene lost 0 bases, with 15 bases spanning the gap. The full variable domain, rest sourced from reference TRBV28 and TRBJ2-1, is DVKVTQSSRYLVKRTGEKVFLECVQDMDHENMFWYRQDPGLGLRLIYFSYDVKMKEKGDIPEGYSVSREKKERFSLILESASTNQTSMYLCARTQKGHSYNEQFFGPGTRLTVL.

This clonotype was counted a few times. The chain uses TRBV5-1 and TRBJ1-2; D is possibly TRBD1 (6 bases). The CDR3 consists of 18 residues. Trimming removed 0 bases at V and 6 bases at J, with 24 bases between. Germline V gene sequence: CDR1 SGHRS, CDR2 YFSETQ. CDR3 region: CASSLDPVTGNKGDGYTF. The CDR3 nucleotides read TGCGCCAGCAGCTTGGACCCCGTAACAGGGAATAAGGGCGATGGCTACACCTTC.

The CDR3 reads CASSQEWAANTGELFF. The CDR3 coding sequence is TGCGCCAGCAGCCAAGAATGGGCAGCGAACACCGGGGAGCTGTTTTTT. The V gene is TRBV4-1, the J gene TRBJ2-2; D gene unclear. V lost 0 bases, J lost 0 bases, and 8 bases lay in between. The germline V gene encodes CDR1 MGHRA and CDR2 YSYEKL. The length of the CDR3 is 16 residues.

In this sample, this clonotype turned up a few times. V is TRBV4-1 and J is TRBJ1-2; 8 bases map to TRBD1. Trimming at V came to 4 bases and at J to 6 bases, leaving 7 bases not matched to a gene. Germline CDR1 MGHRA, CDR2 YSYEKL. The CDR3 has 14 residues. This CDR3 reads CASSPRTGPHGYTF. The DNA for the CDR3 is TGCGCCAGCAGCCCACGGACAGGGCCCCATGGCTACACCTTC.

V is TRBV27 and J is TRBJ2-4; D is uncertain. The CDR3 consists of 14 residues. Germline V gene lookup returns CDR1 MNHEY and CDR2 SMNVEV (reference sequence). The germline V and J ends were trimmed by 8 bases and 0 bases, with 11 bases remaining between them. The CDR3 here is CASARVLAKNIQYF. CDR3 nucleotide sequence: TGTGCCAGCGCCCGGGTTCTAGCCAAAAACATTCAGTACTTC.

This chain joins TRBV7-9 and TRBJ1-1; D is undetermined. V lost 5 bases, J lost 1 base, and 11 bases lay in between. The length of the CDR3 is 14 residues. Looked up from germline, CDR1 is SEHNR and CDR2 is FQNEAQ (reference sequence). The CDR3 region is CASSPLAGNTEAFF. The CDR3 coding sequence is TGTGCCAGCAGCCCCTTGGCCGGGAACACTGAAGCTTTCTTT.

This chain uses TRBV24-1 with TRBJ2-2; 9 bases agree with TRBD2. CDR3 size: 16 residues. V lost 4 bases and J lost 4; bases outside the gene matches: 6. Germline V gene lookup returns CDR1 KGHDR and CDR2 SFDVKD. The CDR3 coding sequence is TGTGCCACCAGTGACTCTAGCGGGGTCCTCACCGGGGAGCTGTTTTTT. Its translation: CATSDSSGVLTGELFF.

This clonotype appeared a few times. The V call is TRBV29-1, the J call TRBJ2-2; D gene ambiguous. V was pared by 5 bases and J by 0 bases, with 10 bases between. The CDR3 contains 14 residues. In germline, CDR1 is SQVTM, CDR2 ANQGSEA. The CDR3, as DNA: TGCAGCGTTCGGCATAGCTCGAACACCGGGGAGCTGTTTTTT. This gives the protein CSVRHSSNTGELFF.

The chain employs TRBV5-6 and TRBJ1-1, with TRBD1 matching over 8 bases. Germline V gives CDR1 SGHDT, CDR2 YYEEEE. This CDR3 comprises 12 residues. Trimming removed 8 bases from V and 3 bases from J; junction bases left unmatched: 3. CDR3: CARMTGDTEAFF. The CDR3 DNA sequence: TGTGCCAGAATGACAGGGGACACTGAAGCTTTCTTT.

The chain joins TRBV7-8 to TRBJ2-5; D gene unclear. Germline CDR1 reads SGHVS; CDR2 reads FQNEAQ. The CDR3 spans 15 residues. V was clipped by 4 bases and J by 4 bases, with 16 bases between them. The CDR3 is CASSSGSGMRETQYF. DNA of the CDR3: TGTGCCAGCAGCTCCGGTTCTGGGATGAGAGAGACCCAGTACTTC. Full variable domain (remainder filled in from reference TRBV7-8 and TRBJ2-5): GAGVSQSPRYKVAKRGQDVALRCDPISGHVSLFWYQQALGQGPEFLTYFQNEAQLDKSGLPSDRFFAERPEGSVSTLKIQRTQQEDSAVYLCASSSGSGMRETQYFGPGTRLLVL.

The genes are TRBV20-1 and TRBJ1-5; D uncertain. This CDR3 is built from 13 residues. The V gene lost 4 bases and the J gene lost 10 bases, with 17 bases spanning the gap. Germline V gene sequence: CDR1 DFQATT, CDR2 SNEGSKA (reference sequence). In DNA, the CDR3 is TGCAGTGCTAAAGGTCAGGCGATCGGCCCCCAGCATTTT. Translation: CSAKGQAIGPQHF.

This clonotype appeared a few times. V and J are TRBV24-1 and TRBJ2-5, with 10 bases lining up with TRBD2. Trimming removed 4 bases from V and 4 bases from J; junction bases left unmatched: 8. The germline CDR1 and CDR2 sequences are KGHDR and SFDVKD. The CDR3 loop spans 16 amino acids. In nucleotides, the CDR3 is TGTGCCACCAGTGAGCGGAGTAGCGGGGGGAGAGAGACCCAGTACTTC. This gives the protein CATSERSSGGRETQYF.

V is TRBV6-5 and J is TRBJ2-1, with 9 bases that match TRBD2. The CDR3 runs 15 residues. The ends lost 2 bases at V and 7 bases at J; junction bases unmatched: 6. Germline loops: CDR1 MNHEY, CDR2 SVGAGI. Written as DNA, the CDR3 is TGTGCCAGCAGTTACGCGGCGGGGGGGCCAAATGAGCAGTTCTTC. This encodes CASSYAAGGPNEQFF.

J is TRBJ2-2 and V is TRBV3-1, with D unclear. The germline CDR1 and CDR2 sequences are LGHDT and YNNKEL (reference sequence). This CDR3 region has 14 residues. Deletions cut 1 base from V and 7 bases from J, with 10 bases between. The CDR3 loop reads CASSQAADYGELFF. The CDR3 nucleotides are TGTGCCAGCAGCCAAGCGGCAGATTACGGGGAGCTGTTTTTT.

This clonotype occurred a few times. The J gene is TRBJ2-1, the V gene TRBV12-3 or TRBV12-4; no firm D call. The CDR3 loop spans 15 amino acids. V lost 3 bases and J 0 bases, leaving 9 bases between the germline ends. The DNA for the CDR3 is TGTGCCAGCAGTTTGGGTCCCCTCTCCTACAATGAGCAGTTCTTC. It yields the protein CASSLGPLSYNEQFF.

The chain combines TRBV6-2 or TRBV6-3 with TRBJ1-1; 8 bases fit TRBD1. Germline CDR1 is MNHEY and CDR2 is SVGEGT. With 6 bases clipped from V and 5 bases from J, the junction kept 8 bases outside the gene matches. CDR3 length equals 14 residues. The CDR3 nucleotides read TGTGCCAGCAGACCCCGACAGGGGTTGACTGAAGCTTTCTTT. Protein: CASRPRQGLTEAFF.

In its sample, this clonotype was seen many times. The chain joins TRBV12-3 or TRBV12-4 to TRBJ2-1; D tentatively fits TRBD1 or TRBD2 (6 bases each). This CDR3 contains 15 residues. V gave up 7 bases and J gave up 3 bases, with 16 bases separating them. DNA of the CDR3: TGTGCCAGCACCTCTGGGGGGCCCCGCTACAATGAGCAGTTCTTC. Translated, it gives CASTSGGPRYNEQFF.

Only a few counts were recorded for this clonotype. Here the CDR3 reads CSASGDGFSTDTQYF. CDR3 in DNA: TGCAGTGCTAGCGGGGACGGTTTTAGCACAGATACGCAGTATTTT. The chain employs TRBV20-1 and TRBJ2-3; D might be TRBD1 or TRBD2, each matching 5 bases. The CDR3 contains 15 residues. CDR1 is DFQATT, CDR2 SNEGSKA, per germline (reference sequence). Trimming removed 3 bases at V and 0 bases at J, with 13 bases between.

The chain links TRBV12-3 or TRBV12-4 to TRBJ1-1, with TRBD1 identical over 7 bases. This CDR3 has 16 amino acids. The V segment lost 6 bases and the J segment 4 bases; nucleotides outside the gene matches: 14. CDR3 sequence (DNA): TGTGCCAGCAGGGTGGGGCCGGGGACAGCGGGCACTGAAGCTTTCTTT. As protein: CASRVGPGTAGTEAFF.

The rearrangement uses TRBV20-1 and TRBJ2-4; maybe TRBD1 (6 bases). The V gene lost 6 bases and the J gene lost 7 bases, with 19 bases spanning the gap. Germline lookup yields CDR1 DFQATT and CDR2 SNEGSKA (reference sequence). This CDR3 is built from 14 residues. CDR3 protein: CSASTGPMFNIQYF. CDR3 bases: TGCAGTGCCAGTACAGGGCCCATGTTTAACATTCAGTACTTC.